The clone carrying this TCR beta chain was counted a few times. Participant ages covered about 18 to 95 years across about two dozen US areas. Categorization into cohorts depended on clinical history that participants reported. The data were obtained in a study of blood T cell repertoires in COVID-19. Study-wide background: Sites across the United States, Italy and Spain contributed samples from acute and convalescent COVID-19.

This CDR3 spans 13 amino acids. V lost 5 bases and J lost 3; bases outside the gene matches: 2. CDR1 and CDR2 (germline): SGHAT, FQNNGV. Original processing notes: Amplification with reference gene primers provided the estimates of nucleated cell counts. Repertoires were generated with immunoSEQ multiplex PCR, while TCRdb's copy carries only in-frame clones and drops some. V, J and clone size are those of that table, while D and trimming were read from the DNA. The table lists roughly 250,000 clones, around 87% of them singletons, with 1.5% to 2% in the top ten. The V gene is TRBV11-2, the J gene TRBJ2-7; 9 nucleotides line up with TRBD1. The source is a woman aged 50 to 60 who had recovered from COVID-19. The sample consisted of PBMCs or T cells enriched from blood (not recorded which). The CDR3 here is CASSVGQGYEQYF. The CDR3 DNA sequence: TGTGCCAGCAGCGTGGGACAGGGCTACGAGCAGTACTTC.